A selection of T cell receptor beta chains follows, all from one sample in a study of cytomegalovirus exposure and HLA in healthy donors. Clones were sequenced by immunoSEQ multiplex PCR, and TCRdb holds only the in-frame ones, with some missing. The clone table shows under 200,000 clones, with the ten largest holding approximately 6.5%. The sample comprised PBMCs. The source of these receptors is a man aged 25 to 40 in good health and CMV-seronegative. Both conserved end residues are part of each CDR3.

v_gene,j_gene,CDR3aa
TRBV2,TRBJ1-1,CASREAVDEAFF
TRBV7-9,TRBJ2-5,CASTGGVETQYF
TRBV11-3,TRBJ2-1,CASSLGTGPYNEQFF
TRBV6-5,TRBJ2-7,CASTPAGGYEQYF
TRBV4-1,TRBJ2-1,CASSRSGLAGPRNEQFF
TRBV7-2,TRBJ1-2,CASSTQGSGYGYTF
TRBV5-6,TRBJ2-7,CASSLPGANEQYF
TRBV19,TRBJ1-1,CASSLGQGADTEAFF
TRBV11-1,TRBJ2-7,CASRSTGGSEQYF
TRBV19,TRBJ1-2,CASSIDRLSPYGYTF
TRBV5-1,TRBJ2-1,CASSLDPAALYNEQFF
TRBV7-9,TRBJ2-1,CASSPGQGGYNEQFF
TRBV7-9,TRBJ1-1,CASSFRRGPRGDGNTEAFF
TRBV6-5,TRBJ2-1,CASSYWQGELEQFF
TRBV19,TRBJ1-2,CASTQDRGNYGYTF
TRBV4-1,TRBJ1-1,CASSLAVPQEAFF
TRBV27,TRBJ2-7,CASSKYGGYEQYF
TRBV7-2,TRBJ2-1,CASSLGASVYNEQFF
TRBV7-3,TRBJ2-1,CASSLPAGGQFF
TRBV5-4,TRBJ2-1,CASSLAGDEQFF
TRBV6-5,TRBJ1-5,CASSFLGGSHQPQHF
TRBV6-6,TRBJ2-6,CASRNRYSGANVLTF
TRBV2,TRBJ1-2,CASSVPIAGETGGYTF
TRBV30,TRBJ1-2,CAWSPDSNYGYTF
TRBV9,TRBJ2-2,CASRSGESVLENTGELFF
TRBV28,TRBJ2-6,CASSPPSLSGANVLTF
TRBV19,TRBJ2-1,CASSKLTGGSYNEQFF
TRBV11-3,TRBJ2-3,CASSPWRGTDTQYF
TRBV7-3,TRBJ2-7,CASSLTPMDRDEQYF
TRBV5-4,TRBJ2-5,CASSLPSPSETQYF
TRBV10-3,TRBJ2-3,CAISDGLAGNTDTQYF
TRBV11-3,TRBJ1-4,CASSLADEKLFF
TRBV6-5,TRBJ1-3,CASRNRDGGNTIYF
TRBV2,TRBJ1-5,CASSEGGGRNQPQHF
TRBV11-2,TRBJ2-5,CASREAGGPAETQYF
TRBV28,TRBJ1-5,CASSSLPQPQHF
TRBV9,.,CASSVGGGDSYEQYF
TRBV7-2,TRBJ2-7,CASSLSLARSSYEQYF
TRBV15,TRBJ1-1,CATSRAGALGTEAFF
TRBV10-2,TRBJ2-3,CASKTDSNTDTQYF
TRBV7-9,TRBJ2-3,CASSSAGDTQYF
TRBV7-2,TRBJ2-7,CASSLGLGLDEQYF
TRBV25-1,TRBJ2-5,CASSRWGQPGETQYF